This T cell receptor beta chain was identified during a study of cytomegalovirus exposure and HLA in healthy donors. The V end was cut by 6 bases, the J end by 4 bases, with 24 bases between. The CDR3 consists of 17 residues. CDR1 is MDHEN and CDR2 is SYDVKM in the germline V gene. It was with 60 Vbeta and 13 Jbeta primers that the PCR ran. Assay: immunoSEQ multiplex PCR; the TCRdb copy retains only in-frame clones and omits some. The data show 130,000 or so clones, with 77% seen just once and 1.5% to 2% held by the top ten. This clone showed up just a few times. Sequences were obtained from PBMCs. The TCR sequence derives from a female donor in good health and CMV-seronegative. The chain combines TRBV28 with TRBJ1-1, with D unclear. In nucleotides, the CDR3 is TGTGCCAGCAGGATTACCGGGTCCCCCCCTTTAGCCACTGAAGCTTTCTTT. Protein product: CASRITGSPPLATEAFF.